The clone carrying this T cell receptor (beta chain) was detected once. This record comes from a study of T-cell memory formation after mild COVID-19. The CDR3 extends over 14 amino acids. CDR1 and CDR2 from the germline V gene are SGHRS and YFSETQ. V gave up 4 bases and J gave up 4 bases; unmatched junction bases: 7. TCRdb used MiXCR to reprocess the 5' RACE reads, holding one entry per CDR3 protein. The top ten clones hold more than 3.5% of a sample with around 150,000 distinct CDR3 sequences, 11% of them seen once. Source material: PBMCs or a T cell subset sorted from them (not recorded which). The V gene is TRBV5-1, the J gene TRBJ1-1; 7 nucleotides match TRBD1. The source of this sequence is a man younger than 35 who had mild COVID-19 (a few samples of this study predate the infection). Cell type and time point are not known. The CDR3 sequence is CASSGTGEGTEAFF. CDR3 coding DNA: TGCGCCAGCAGCGGCACAGGGGAGGGCACTGAAGCTTTCTTT.